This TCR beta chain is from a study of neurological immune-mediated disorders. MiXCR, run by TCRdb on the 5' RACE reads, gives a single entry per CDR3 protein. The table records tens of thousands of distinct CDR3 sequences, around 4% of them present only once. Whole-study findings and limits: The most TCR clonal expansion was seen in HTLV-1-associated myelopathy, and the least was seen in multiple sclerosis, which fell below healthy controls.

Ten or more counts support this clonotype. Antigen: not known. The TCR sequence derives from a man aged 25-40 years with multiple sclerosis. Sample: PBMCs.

The CDR3 region is CAIRQDPYNEQFF. The CDR3 nucleotides are TGTGCCATCAGACAGGACCCCTACAATGAGCAGTTCTTC. V usage is TRBV10-3 and J usage is TRBJ2-1, with D maybe TRBD1 (5 bases). V lost 6 bases and J lost 2, with 8 bases in between. CDR3 length: 13 residues. Germline CDR1 reads ENHRY; CDR2 reads SYGVKD.